This T cell receptor beta chain was retrieved from a study of blood T cell repertoires in COVID-19. The repertoire was sequenced with immunoSEQ multiplex PCR; TCRdb's copy has only in-frame clones and lacks some. The sample comprises about 73,000 clones, 77% of which are singletons, and roughly 2.4% rests with the top ten. The TCR sequence derives from a man between 65 and 85 years old with COVID-19, enrolled during active disease. Input material: peripheral blood.

The CDR3 spells CASSFQGRANTEAFF. The CDR3 DNA reads as TGTGCCAGCAGCTTCCAGGGCAGGGCGAACACTGAAGCTTTCTTT. This chain links TRBV7-3 with TRBJ1-1, with a weak D call TRBD1 (5 bases). There are 15 residues in the CDR3. V lost 3 bases and J 1 base, leaving 12 bases between the germline ends. The germline gives CDR1 SGHTA, CDR2 FQGTGA.